Listed below are T cell receptor beta chains from one sample, sequenced in a study of blood T cell repertoires in COVID-19. Sequenced by immunoSEQ multiplex PCR; TCRdb stores in-frame clones only, minus some. The sample contains roughly 230,000 clones, 85% to 90% of which appear only once. The sequenced sample consisted of peripheral blood. The receptors shown here come from a woman aged 60-70 years with COVID-19, enrolled during active disease. CDR3s include the opening cysteine and the closing phenylalanine or tryptophan. D genes are given only for firm matches. Size is omitted from some rows. Given values are once, few, many or a class for expanded clones.

cdr3_aa | cdr3_nt | clone_size | d_call | j_call | v_call
CASSSLRVTGGDGYTF | TGTGCCAGCTCATCCTTGAGGGTGACCGGAGGGGACGGCTACACCTTC | - | - | TRBJ1-2 | TRBV18
CASSLWGGRSGANVLTF | TGTGCCAGCAGCTTATGGGGGGGCCGGTCTGGGGCCAACGTCCTGACTTTC | - | - | TRBJ2-6 | TRBV7-3
CASSPGQDFYGYTF | TGCGCCAGCAGCCCCGGACAGGATTTTTATGGCTACACCTTC | - | TRBD1 | TRBJ1-2 | TRBV5-1
CASSYSTGPRSGAFF | TGTGCCAGCAGCTATTCGACAGGGCCCAGGTCTGGAGCTTTCTTT | - | TRBD1 | TRBJ1-1 | TRBV7-8
CASSLDPGGSYEQYF | TGCGCCAGCAGCTTGGATCCAGGGGGCTCCTACGAGCAGTACTTC | - | TRBD1 | TRBJ2-7 | TRBV5-1
CASSLGDRGVYGYTF | TGTGCCAGCAGCTTAGGTGACAGGGGGGTCTATGGCTACACCTTC | - | TRBD1 | TRBJ1-2 | TRBV11-2
CASSLASSGGAGEQFF | TGCGCCAGCAGCTTGGCCTCTAGCGGGGGGGCCGGTGAGCAGTTCTTC | - | TRBD2 | TRBJ2-1 | TRBV5-1
CAISKAGGPNEQFF | TGTGCCATCAGTAAAGCGGGGGGGCCAAATGAGCAGTTCTTC | - | TRBD2 | TRBJ2-1 | TRBV10-3
CASSPATHRGTEAFF | TGTGCCAGCAGTCCCGCGACCCACCGGGGCACTGAAGCTTTCTTT | - | - | TRBJ1-1 | TRBV6-5
CAWSVQGVGSNQPQHF | TGTGCCTGGAGTGTACAGGGAGTGGGAAGCAATCAGCCCCAGCATTTT | few | - | TRBJ1-5 | TRBV30
CASSLGVAGGEDEQYF | TGTGCCAGCAGCTTGGGAGTCGCCGGCGGAGAGGACGAGCAGTACTTC | few | - | TRBJ2-7 | TRBV11-3
CASSVDKGAVGYTF | TGTGCCAGCAGCGTAGATAAGGGGGCAGTGGGCTACACCTTC | few | TRBD1 | TRBJ1-2 | TRBV9
CASSQAIDRETQYF | TGTGCCAGCAGCCAAGCAATAGACAGGGAGACCCAGTACTTC | - | - | TRBJ2-5 | TRBV3-1/TRBV3-2
CASSDPDRVGTEAFF | TGTGCCAGCAGTGATCCGGACAGGGTAGGGACTGAAGCTTTCTTT | - | TRBD1 | TRBJ1-1 | TRBV25-1
CASSRDYPSSYEQYF | TGTGCCAGCAGTCGGGACTATCCCAGCTCCTACGAGCAGTACTTC | - | TRBD2 | TRBJ2-7 | TRBV6-6
CASSQDIPSYEQYF | TGCGCCAGCAGCCAAGATATCCCGTCCTACGAGCAGTACTTC | - | - | TRBJ2-7 | TRBV4-3
CASRATPGLYEQYF | TGTGCCAGCAGGGCAACACCGGGACTCTACGAGCAGTACTTC | - | - | TRBJ2-7 | TRBV2
CASSLGKEATGNTEAFF | TGTGCCAGCAGCTTGGGAAAAGAGGCCACGGGAAACACTGAAGCTTTCTTT | - | - | TRBJ1-1 | TRBV11-3
CSVEDWGTSSTDTQYF | TGCAGCGTTGAAGATTGGGGGACTTCTAGCACAGATACGCAGTATTTT | - | - | TRBJ2-3 | TRBV29-1
CASSYSSGQGAHEQYF | TGTGCCAGCAGTTACTCAAGCGGACAGGGGGCCCACGAGCAGTACTTC | - | TRBD1 | TRBJ2-7 | TRBV6-2/TRBV6-3
CASSSAGGRGHEQYF | TGTGCCAGCAGTTCAGCGGGGGGGCGGGGCCACGAGCAGTACTTC | - | TRBD2 | TRBJ2-7 | TRBV27
CASSGTENSPLHF | TGCGCCAGCAGCGGGACAGAAAATTCACCCCTCCACTTT | - | TRBD1 | TRBJ1-6 | TRBV5-1
CASSQGAGKNYGYTF | TGCGCCAGCAGCCAAGGGGCGGGGAAAAACTATGGCTACACCTTC | few | - | TRBJ1-2 | TRBV4-1
CASSYSPFRLNTEAFF | TGTGCCAGCAGTTACTCCCCCTTCCGTTTGAACACTGAAGCTTTCTTT | once | - | TRBJ1-1 | TRBV6-2/TRBV6-3
CASSLGRGMGETQYF | TGTGCCAGCAGCTTAGGGAGAGGGATGGGAGAGACCCAGTACTTC | - | - | TRBJ2-5 | TRBV7-9
CASSVRAGGNTIYF | TGTGCCAGCAGCGTCAGGGCCGGGGGAAACACCATATATTTT | once | - | TRBJ1-3 | TRBV7-6
CASSLSLTVGYTF | TGTGCCAGCAGCTTATCCCTCACAGTCGGCTACACCTTC | once | - | TRBJ1-2 | TRBV7-2
CASRRQLGADTQYF | TGCGCCAGCAGACGGCAACTAGGAGCAGATACGCAGTATTTT | - | - | TRBJ2-3 | TRBV5-1
CASSTSGGLTDTQYF | TGTGCCAGCAGCACTAGCGGGGGGCTCACAGATACGCAGTATTTT | - | TRBD2 | TRBJ2-3 | TRBV5-4
CASSLVPGRTVGVNVNGETQYF | TGCGCCAGCAGCTTGGTACCCGGGAGGACGGTAGGAGTCAACGTCAATGGAGAGACCCAGTACTTC | - | TRBD2 | TRBJ2-5 | TRBV5-1
CASSEGRGETQYF | TGTGCCAGCAGTGAAGGCCGAGGGGAGACCCAGTACTTC | - | - | TRBJ2-5 | TRBV2
CASSPKAGSPRGGELFF | TGTGCCAGTAGTCCGAAAGCCGGGAGCCCGCGTGGCGGGGAGCTGTTTTTT | - | - | TRBJ2-2 | TRBV19
CASSQESLAGGTKETQYF | TGTGCCAGCAGCCAAGAGTCACTAGCGGGGGGGACTAAAGAGACCCAGTACTTC | - | TRBD2 | TRBJ2-5 | TRBV4-2
CAISEGQGPSGANVLTF | TGTGCCATCAGTGAGGGACAGGGACCCTCTGGGGCCAACGTCCTGACTTTC | - | TRBD1 | TRBJ2-6 | TRBV10-3